The next 10 T cell receptor beta chains were all read from a single sample in a study of molecular identifiers for immune sequencing clone quantification. TCRdb re-called the PCR reads with MiXCR, one entry per CDR3 protein. The sample shows about 98,000 distinct CDR3 sequences, around 37% of them seen only once. Sequencing was performed on naive CD8+ T cells from blood, with Jurkat cell RNA spiked in. Subset noted: FACS-sorted CD8+CD4-CCR7+CD45RA+ naive T cells. The receptor source for this set is a human donor in good health. Some libraries in this study had Jurkat cell RNA spiked in.

This clonotype came up many times. V usage is TRBV28 and J usage is TRBJ2-7, with a weak D call TRBD2 (6 bases). The CDR3 runs to 15 residues. Trimming shortened V by 5 bases and J by 0 bases, and 14 bases separated the two germline ends. The germline gives CDR1 MDHEN, CDR2 SYDVKM. CDR3 amino acids: CASSPGPGGSYEQYF. The CDR3 DNA is TGTGCCAGCAGTCCCGGCCCCGGGGGCTCCTACGAGCAGTACTTC.

Points on this clonotype: One base away lies a much larger clone, so this may be a sequencing read error. The chain links TRBV20-1 to TRBJ2-7, with D tentatively TRBD2 (6 bases). The CDR3 loop spans 13 amino acids. Per germline, CDR1 DFQATT and CDR2 SNEGSKA (reference sequence). Trimming took 0 bases from V and 4 from J, leaving 10 bases between them. CDR3 nucleotide sequence: TGCAGTGCTAGAGATCCCGGGGGATACGAGCAGTACTTC. It yields the protein CSARDPGGYEQYF.

This clonotype was detected many times. The V call is TRBV5-1, the J call TRBJ2-7; D perhaps matches TRBD2 (6 bases). The ends were cut back, 0 bases at V and 6 bases at J, with 10 bases in the middle. Germline V lookup: CDR1 SGHRS, CDR2 YFSETQ. This CDR3 contains 13 residues. The DNA for the CDR3 is TGCGCCAGCAGCTTGGGGTCGGGGGTCGAGCAGTACTTC. This translates into CASSLGSGVEQYF.

In its sample, this clonotype was seen once. This may arise from a read error, as a much more abundant clone is one base away. The gene calls are TRBV15 and TRBJ1-5; 12 nucleotides line up with TRBD1. CDR1 is LNHNV, CDR2 YYDKDF, per germline (reference sequence). The CDR3 totals 16 residues. Here the CDR3 reads CATSRNRDRGLQLQHF. As DNA, the CDR3 is TGTGCCACCAGCAGAAACCGGGACAGGGGGCTTCAGCTCCAGCATTTT. The entire variable domain, with the rest obtained from reference TRBV15 and TRBJ1-5, is as follows: DAMVIQNPRYQVTQFGKPVTLSCSQTLNHNVMYWYQQKSSQAPKLLFHYYDKDFNNEADTPDNFQSRRPNTSFCFLDIRSPGLGDTAMYLCATSRNRDRGLQLQHFGDGTRLSIL.

The chain is built from TRBV6-4 and TRBJ2-7, with 9 nucleotides matching TRBD1. Trimming took 4 bases from V and 6 from J; bases not matched to a gene: 16. Per germline, CDR1 MRHNA and CDR2 SNTAGT. The length of the CDR3 is 17 residues. The CDR3: CASSGDRDLAQGSEQYF. The CDR3 DNA reads as TGTGCCAGCAGTGGGGACAGGGACCTAGCGCAGGGATCCGAGCAGTACTTC.

Details on this clonotype: This sequence may be a read error, since a much larger clone differs from it by one base. As DNA, the CDR3 is TGTGCCAGCAGTTACCAGGGACGCATCAAAAACATTCTGTACTTC. Its protein product is CASSYQGRIKNILYF. The rearrangement joins TRBV12-3 or TRBV12-4 to TRBJ2-4; TRBD1 or TRBD2 may be the D gene (5 bases each). CDR3 length equals 15 residues.

Worth noting for this clonotype: A much larger clone differs from this one at a single base, so this may be a read error. This CDR3 is missing its conserved last phenylalanine or tryptophan, likely due to a read error. V gene TRBV29-1 combines with J gene TRBJ2-7, with 10 bases fitting TRBD1. The CDR3 loop spans 12 amino acids. Germline V CDR1 and CDR2: SQVTM, ANQGSEA. V was clipped by 1 base and J by 6 bases; unmatched bases: 0. CDR3 protein: CSVEGTGGEQYY. The CDR3 DNA reads as TGCAGCGTTGAAGGGACAGGGGGCGAGCAGTACTAC.

In its sample, this clonotype was seen a few times. The chain recombines TRBV7-6 with TRBJ2-3; D is perhaps TRBD1 (6 bases). Germline V gives CDR1 SGHVS, CDR2 FNYEAQ. This CDR3 has 13 residues. V dropped 1 base and J dropped 5 bases, with 7 bases sitting between them. The CDR3 nucleotides are TGTGCCAGCAGCTTAGAGACAGGAGATACGCAGTATTTT. Its translation is CASSLETGDTQYF.

This clonotype was seen more than once but under ten times. This rearrangement joins TRBV20-1 to TRBJ1-1; D is unclear. Germline CDR1 reads DFQATT; CDR2 reads SNEGSKA (reference sequence). The CDR3 runs 14 residues. V shed 6 bases and J shed 3 bases, with 17 bases lying between them. The CDR3 DNA reads as TGCAGTGCATTCGGACCGGTGATGTACACTGAAGCTTTCTTT. Its translation is CSAFGPVMYTEAFF.

This clonotype has just a few counts. CDR3 amino acids: CASSGLLAGDPYNEQFF. DNA of the CDR3: TGCGCCAGCAGCGGACTCCTAGCGGGAGACCCCTACAATGAGCAGTTCTTC. The chain combines TRBV4-3 with TRBJ2-1; 10 bases line up with TRBD2. The V gene end was trimmed by 5 bases and the J gene end by 2 bases; junction bases not matched to a gene: 9. Looked up from germline, CDR1 is LGHNA and CDR2 is YSLEER. CDR3 length equals 17 residues.